These 2 T cell receptor beta chains came from one sample sequenced in a study of shared clonotypes between healthy human individuals. Generated by immunoSEQ multiplex PCR, the TCRdb table keeps only in-frame clones and is missing some. The table records roughly 2,300,000 clones, about nine tenths of them present only once. The sequenced material came from naive CD4+ T cells from PBMCs. Specified subset: CD45RA+ positively selected. These receptors all come from a man younger than 35 in good health. Some clones in this sample may be carry-over from other donors' samples.

The chain couples TRBV5-1 to TRBJ1-5; a weak D match, TRBD1 (5 bases). This CDR3 contains 15 residues. Trimming stripped 0 bases from V and 3 bases from J, with 10 bases between. The germline V gene encodes CDR1 SGHRS and CDR2 YFSETQ. CDR3 coding DNA: TGCGCCAGCAGCTTGGGGGGGGGTCCCAATCAGCCCCAGCATTTT. This codes for CASSLGGGPNQPQHF. The complete variable domain, with remaining parts taken from reference TRBV5-1 and TRBJ1-5, reads KAGVTQTPRYLIKTRGQQVTLSCSPISGHRSVSWYQQTPGQGLQFLFEYFSETQRNKGNFPGRFSGRQFSNSRSEMNVSTLELGDSALYLCASSLGGGPNQPQHFGDGTRLSIL.

The chain couples TRBV25-1 to TRBJ2-6, with D possibly matching TRBD1 (6 bases). This CDR3 comprises 15 residues. Per the germline V gene, CDR1 is MGHDK and CDR2 is SYGVNS. The ends were cut back, 2 bases at V and 4 bases at J, with 9 bases in the middle. The CDR3 region has the DNA TGTGCCAGCAGTGAACAGGGGCAAGGGGCCAACGTCCTGACTTTC. Translating gives CASSEQGQGANVLTF.